A single sample gave rise to the 3 T cell receptor beta chains below, sequenced in a study of T-cell reconstitution after alpha-beta-depleted transplantation in children. The library targeted TCRbeta and was prepared with unique molecular identifiers. Each CDR3 protein is one row after TCRdb ran MiXCR on the PCR reads. Of about 270,000 distinct CDR3 sequences detected, around 9.6% appear once; the ten largest clones hold 10%. The sequencing here drew on PBMCs from the stem cell graft donor, taken from the stem cell graft. Every receptor here comes from a human donor who donated a stem cell graft to a child with SCID.

The chain joins TRBV7-8 to TRBJ2-7; 9 positions match TRBD2. The germline V gene encodes CDR1 SGHVS and CDR2 FQNEAQ. The CDR3 extends over 16 amino acids. With V trimmed by 5 bases and J by 0 bases, 8 bases remained unmatched. Here the CDR3 DNA reads TGTGCCAGCAGCCGGACTAGCGTGGGCAGCTCCTACGAGCAGTACTTC. It translates to CASSRTSVGSSYEQYF.

This clonotype was picked up a small number of times. This sequence joins TRBV10-3 and TRBJ1-2; D perhaps matches TRBD1 (5 bases). CDR1 and CDR2 (germline): ENHRY, SYGVKD. V was shortened by 3 bases and J by 5 bases, with 19 bases between the two germline ends. This CDR3 is built from 16 residues. CDR3 in DNA: TGTGCCATCAGTGATTCTAACAGGTTCGACTCTTATGGCTACACCTTC. It is translated as CAISDSNRFDSYGYTF.

V is TRBV13 and J is TRBJ2-5; 9 positions match TRBD2. J gave up 0 bases and V 8 bases, and 7 bases lay outside the gene matches. The CDR3 has 15 amino acids. Germline CDR1 and CDR2: PRHDT and FYEKMQ (reference sequence). The CDR3 loop is CASRRASGDQETQYF. DNA for the CDR3: TGTGCCAGCCGGAGGGCTAGCGGGGACCAAGAGACCCAGTACTTC.